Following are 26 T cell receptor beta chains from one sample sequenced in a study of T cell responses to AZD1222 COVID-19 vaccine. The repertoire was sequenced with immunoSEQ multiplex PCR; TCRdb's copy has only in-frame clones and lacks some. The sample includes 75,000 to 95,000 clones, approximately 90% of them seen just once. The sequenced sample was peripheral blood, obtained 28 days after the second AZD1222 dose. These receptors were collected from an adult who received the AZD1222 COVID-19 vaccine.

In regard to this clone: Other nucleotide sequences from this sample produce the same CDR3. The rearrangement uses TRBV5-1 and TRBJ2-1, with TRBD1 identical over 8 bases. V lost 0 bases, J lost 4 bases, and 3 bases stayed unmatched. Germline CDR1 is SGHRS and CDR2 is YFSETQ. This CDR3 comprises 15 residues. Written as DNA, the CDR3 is TGCGCCAGCAGCTTGGCAGGGGGCGCTTACAATGAGCAGTTCTTC. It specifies CASSLAGGAYNEQFF.

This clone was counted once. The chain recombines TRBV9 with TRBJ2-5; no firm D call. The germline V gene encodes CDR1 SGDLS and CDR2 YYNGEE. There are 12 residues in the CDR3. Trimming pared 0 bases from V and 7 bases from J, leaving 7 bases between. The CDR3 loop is CASSVEGGTQYF. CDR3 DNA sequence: TGTGCCAGCAGCGTAGAAGGCGGGACCCAGTACTTC.

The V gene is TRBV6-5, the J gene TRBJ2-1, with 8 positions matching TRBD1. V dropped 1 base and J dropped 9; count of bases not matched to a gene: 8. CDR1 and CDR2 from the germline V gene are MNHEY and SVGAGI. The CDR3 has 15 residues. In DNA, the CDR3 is TGTGCCAGCAGTTACTTAGGTGGGGACAGGCGTGAGCAGTTCTTC. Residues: CASSYLGGDRREQFF.

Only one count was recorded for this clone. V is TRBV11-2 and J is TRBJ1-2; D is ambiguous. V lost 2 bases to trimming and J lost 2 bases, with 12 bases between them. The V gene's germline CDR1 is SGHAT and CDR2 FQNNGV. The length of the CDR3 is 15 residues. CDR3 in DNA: TGTGCCAGCAGCTTACTCTTGGCGGGGAACTATGGCTACACCTTC. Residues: CASSLLLAGNYGYTF.

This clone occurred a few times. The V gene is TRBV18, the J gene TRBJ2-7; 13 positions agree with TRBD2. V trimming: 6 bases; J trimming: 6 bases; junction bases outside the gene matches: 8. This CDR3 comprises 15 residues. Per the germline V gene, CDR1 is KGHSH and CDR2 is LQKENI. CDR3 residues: CASSSTSGRIGEQYF. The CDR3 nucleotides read TGTGCCAGCTCTTCGACTAGCGGGAGGATCGGCGAGCAGTACTTC. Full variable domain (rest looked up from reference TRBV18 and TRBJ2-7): NAGVMQNPRHLVRRRGQEARLRCSPMKGHSHVYWYRQLPEEGLKFMVYLQKENIIDESGMPKERFSAEFPKEGPSILRIQQVVRGDSAAYFCASSSTSGRIGEQYFGPGTRLTVT.

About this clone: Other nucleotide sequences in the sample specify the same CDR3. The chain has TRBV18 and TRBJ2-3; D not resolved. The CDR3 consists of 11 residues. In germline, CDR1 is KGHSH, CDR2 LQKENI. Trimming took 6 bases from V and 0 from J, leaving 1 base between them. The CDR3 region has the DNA TGTGCCAGCTCCAGCACAGATACGCAGTATTTT. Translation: CASSSTDTQYF.

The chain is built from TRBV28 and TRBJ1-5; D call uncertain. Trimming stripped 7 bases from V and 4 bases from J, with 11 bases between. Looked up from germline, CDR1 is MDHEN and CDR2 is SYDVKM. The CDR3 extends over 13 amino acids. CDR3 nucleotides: TGTGCCAGCACCCCGCAGCGGAATCAGCCCCAGCATTTT. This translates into CASTPQRNQPQHF.

Here the CDR3 DNA reads TGTGCCAGCAGCTTTACAGGGGGCACTGAAGCTTTCTTT. This codes for CASSFTGGTEAFF. The J gene is TRBJ1-1, the V gene TRBV11-3; 8 nucleotides align to TRBD1. Germline values: CDR1 SGHNT, CDR2 YENEEA. The CDR3 has 13 residues. V shed 3 bases, J shed 4 bases, and the junction held 1 base outside the gene matches.

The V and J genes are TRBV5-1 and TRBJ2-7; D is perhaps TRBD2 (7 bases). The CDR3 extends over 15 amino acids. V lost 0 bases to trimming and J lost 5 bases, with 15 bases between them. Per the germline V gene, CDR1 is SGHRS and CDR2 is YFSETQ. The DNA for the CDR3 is TGCGCCAGCAGCTTGGTCCATGCGGGGGCACACGAGCAGTACTTC. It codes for CASSLVHAGAHEQYF.

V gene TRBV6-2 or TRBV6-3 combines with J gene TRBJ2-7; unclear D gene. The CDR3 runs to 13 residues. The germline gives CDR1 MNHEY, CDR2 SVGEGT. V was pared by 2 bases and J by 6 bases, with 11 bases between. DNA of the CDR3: TGTGCCAGCAGTTACGGCAGACCCGGCGAGCAGTACTTC. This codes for CASSYGRPGEQYF.

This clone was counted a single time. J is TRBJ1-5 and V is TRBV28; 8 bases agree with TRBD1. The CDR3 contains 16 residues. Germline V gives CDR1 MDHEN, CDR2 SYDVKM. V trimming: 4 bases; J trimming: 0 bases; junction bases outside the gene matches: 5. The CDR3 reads CASSSMTGDSNQPQHF. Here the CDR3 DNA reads TGTGCCAGCAGTTCCATGACAGGGGATAGCAATCAGCCCCAGCATTTT. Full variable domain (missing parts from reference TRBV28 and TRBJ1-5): DVKVTQSSRYLVKRTGEKVFLECVQDMDHENMFWYRQDPGLGLRLIYFSYDVKMKEKGDIPEGYSVSREKKERFSLILESASTNQTSMYLCASSSMTGDSNQPQHFGDGTRLSIL.

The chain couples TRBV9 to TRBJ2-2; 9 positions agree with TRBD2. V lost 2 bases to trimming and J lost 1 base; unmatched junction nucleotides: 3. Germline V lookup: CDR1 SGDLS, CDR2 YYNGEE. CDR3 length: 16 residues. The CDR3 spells CASSVLAGVNTGELFF. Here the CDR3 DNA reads TGTGCCAGCAGCGTTTTAGCGGGGGTGAACACCGGGGAGCTGTTTTTT.

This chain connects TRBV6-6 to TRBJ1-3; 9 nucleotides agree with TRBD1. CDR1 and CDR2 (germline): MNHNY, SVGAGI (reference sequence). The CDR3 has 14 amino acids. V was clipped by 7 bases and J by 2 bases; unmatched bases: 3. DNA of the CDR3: TGTGCCAGCATGGGACAGGGCGCTGGAAACACCATATATTTT. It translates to CASMGQGAGNTIYF.

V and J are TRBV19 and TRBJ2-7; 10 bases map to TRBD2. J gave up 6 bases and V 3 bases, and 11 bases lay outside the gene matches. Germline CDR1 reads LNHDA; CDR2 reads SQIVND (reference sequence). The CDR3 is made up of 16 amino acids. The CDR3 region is CASSIGGGLAVLEQYF. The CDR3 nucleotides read TGTGCCAGTAGTATTGGAGGAGGACTAGCGGTTCTCGAGCAGTACTTC.

The CDR3 region is CASSPRAGGPDEQFF. CDR3 coding DNA: TGTGCCAGCAGCCCCAGAGCGGGAGGGCCGGATGAGCAGTTCTTC. J is TRBJ2-1 and V is TRBV6-2 or TRBV6-3, with 10 bases identical to TRBD2. After removal of 6 bases from V and 8 bases from J, the junction contained 10 bases not matched to a gene. The germline V gene has CDR1 MNHEY and CDR2 SVGEGT. CDR3 length equals 15 residues.

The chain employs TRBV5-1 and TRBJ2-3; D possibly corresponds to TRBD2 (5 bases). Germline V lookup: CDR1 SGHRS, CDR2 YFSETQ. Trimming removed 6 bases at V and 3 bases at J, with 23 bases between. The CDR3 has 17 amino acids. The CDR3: CASTPIFLLGQTDTQYF. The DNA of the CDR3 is TGCGCCAGCACCCCTATTTTTCTACTAGGTCAGACAGATACGCAGTATTTT.

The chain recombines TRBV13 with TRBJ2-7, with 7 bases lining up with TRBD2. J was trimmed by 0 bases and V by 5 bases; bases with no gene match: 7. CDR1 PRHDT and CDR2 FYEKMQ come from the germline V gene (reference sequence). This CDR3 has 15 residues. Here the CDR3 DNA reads TGTGCCAGCAGCCCGAGCGGGGCACACTCCTACGAGCAGTACTTC. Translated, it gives CASSPSGAHSYEQYF.

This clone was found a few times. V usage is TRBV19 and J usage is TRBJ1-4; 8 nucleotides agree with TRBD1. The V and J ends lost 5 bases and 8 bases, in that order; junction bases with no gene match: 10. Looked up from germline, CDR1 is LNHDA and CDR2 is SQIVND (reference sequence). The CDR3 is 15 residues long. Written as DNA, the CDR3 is TGTGCCAGTAGTTTTCAGGGGGCGCGAGGGGAAAAACTGTTTTTT. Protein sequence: CASSFQGARGEKLFF.

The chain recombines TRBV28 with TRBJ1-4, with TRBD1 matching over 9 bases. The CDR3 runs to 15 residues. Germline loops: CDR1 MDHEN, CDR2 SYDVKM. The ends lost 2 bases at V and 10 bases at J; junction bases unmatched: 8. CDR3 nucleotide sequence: TGTGCCAGCAGTTTACAACAGGGGGCGCAGGGAAAACTGTTTTTT. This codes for CASSLQQGAQGKLFF. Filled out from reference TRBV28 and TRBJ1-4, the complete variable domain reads DVKVTQSSRYLVKRTGEKVFLECVQDMDHENMFWYRQDPGLGLRLIYFSYDVKMKEKGDIPEGYSVSREKKERFSLILESASTNQTSMYLCASSLQQGAQGKLFFGSGTQLSVL.

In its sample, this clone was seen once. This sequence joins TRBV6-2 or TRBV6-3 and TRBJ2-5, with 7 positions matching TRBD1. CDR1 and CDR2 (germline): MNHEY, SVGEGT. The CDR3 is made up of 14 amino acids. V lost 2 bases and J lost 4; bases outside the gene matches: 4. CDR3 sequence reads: CASSYVTGRETQYF. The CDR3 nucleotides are TGTGCCAGCAGTTACGTGACAGGGAGAGAGACCCAGTACTTC.

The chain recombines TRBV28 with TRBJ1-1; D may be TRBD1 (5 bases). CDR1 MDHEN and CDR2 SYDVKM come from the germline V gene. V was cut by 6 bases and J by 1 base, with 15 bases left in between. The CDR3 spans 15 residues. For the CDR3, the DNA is TGTGCCAGCAGCCAGATGGGGGGAAGGAACACTGAAGCTTTCTTT. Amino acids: CASSQMGGRNTEAFF.

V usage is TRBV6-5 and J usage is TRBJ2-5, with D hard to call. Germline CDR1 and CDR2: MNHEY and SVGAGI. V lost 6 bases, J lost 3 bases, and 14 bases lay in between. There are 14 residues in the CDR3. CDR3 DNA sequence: TGTGCCAGCAGCCTAGACAACTTTAAAGAGACCCAGTACTTC. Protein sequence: CASSLDNFKETQYF.

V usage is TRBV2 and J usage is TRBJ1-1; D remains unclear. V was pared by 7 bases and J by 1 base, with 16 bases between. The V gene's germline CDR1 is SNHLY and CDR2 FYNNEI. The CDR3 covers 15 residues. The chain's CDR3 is CASMWLISENTEAFF. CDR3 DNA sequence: TGTGCCAGCATGTGGCTTATCAGCGAGAACACTGAAGCTTTCTTT. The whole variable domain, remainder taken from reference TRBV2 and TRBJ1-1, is EPEVTQTPSHQVTQMGQEVILRCVPISNHLYFYWYRQILGQKVEFLVSFYNNEISEKSEIFDDQFSVERPDGSNFTLKIRSTKLEDSAMYFCASMWLISENTEAFFGQGTRLTVV.

CDR3 protein: CAATSGRVDEQFF. DNA for the CDR3: TGTGCCGCGACTAGCGGGAGGGTAGATGAGCAGTTCTTC. V is TRBV15 and J is TRBJ2-1; 14 nucleotides agree with TRBD2. The germline V gene encodes CDR1 LNHNV and CDR2 YYDKDF (reference sequence). The junction had 5 bases not matched to a gene; V was cut back by 11 bases and J by 8 bases. This CDR3 is 13 amino acids long.

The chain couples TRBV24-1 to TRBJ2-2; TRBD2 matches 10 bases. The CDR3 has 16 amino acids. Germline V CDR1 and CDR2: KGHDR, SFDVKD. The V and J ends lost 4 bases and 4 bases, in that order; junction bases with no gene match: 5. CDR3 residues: CATSEPAGGGTGELFF. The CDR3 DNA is TGTGCCACCAGTGAGCCAGCGGGAGGGGGCACCGGGGAGCTGTTTTTT.

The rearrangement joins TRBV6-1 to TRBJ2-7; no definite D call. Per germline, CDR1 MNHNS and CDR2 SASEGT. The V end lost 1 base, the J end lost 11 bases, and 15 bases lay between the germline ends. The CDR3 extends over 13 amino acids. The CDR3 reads CASSEELGTVEYF. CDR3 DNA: TGTGCCAGCAGTGAAGAACTGGGAACAGTGGAGTACTTC.